This TCR beta chain was found in a study of cytomegalovirus exposure and HLA in healthy donors (dated by TCRdb to about 2017). For the wider study: In an earlier analysis of 550 to 750 of the donors, 250 to 350 Gb of sequence data and 117 million unique TCR beta sequences from 150 million to 200 million T cells were reported. Roughly 300 gigabases of sequencing data and 80 million or so unique TCR sequences were included in an early release covering several hundred HLA-typed donors. Every repertoire in the discovery cohort had been generated on one and the same sequencing platform. On average, around 240,000 unique TCR beta nucleotide sequences were sequenced per donor among a few hundred genotyped donors of the cohort, with about 17% of those sequences being non-productive. A later analysis re-analyzed previously published TCR beta repertoires from 660 or so donors and added high-resolution HLA genotyping to study TCR occurrence patterns. The study profiled the T cell repertoires of under 700 subjects by immunosequencing and related them to cytomegalovirus serostatus. An earlier analysis of approximately 630 of the donors applied high-throughput TCR beta sequencing to assess whether each TCR beta V gene segment acted as functional or pseudogenic. The study was designed to test whether signatures of past pathogen exposure could be identified by cataloging public T cell receptors. The number of donors typed differed by locus, with about 620-630 for A, B, C, DRB1 and DQB1, around 500 for DQA1, 600 to 610 for DPA1, and approximately 470 for DPB1. About five DR-DQ haplotypes were treated as single units for association and clustering because of strong linkage in the cohort. The later analysis used no new phenotypic data to find candidate immune exposures, relying instead on TCR beta sequences and their occurrence across donors. HLA typing included class I and class II loci at four-digit resolution. A later genetic analysis used genome-wide SNP genotypes for about 65% of the 666 donors, treating that subset as a discovery cohort. High-throughput TCR immunosequencing, statistical association of individual TCRs with disease status, and machine learning were combined to predict cytomegalovirus infection status. Of the roughly 430 genotyped donors, around 81% fell in the genetic ancestry cluster associated with self-reported Caucasian donors. Donor age, sex, ethnicity and CMV serostatus were compiled together with the repertoire data. A separate validation cohort of some 130 different subjects was used in addition to the approximately 610-subject first cohort. Overall results and qualifications from the work: Correlated functional status among segregating V segments might reflect linkage disequilibrium, but an unknown experimental factor could not be ruled out. Presence/absence analyses assumed roughly uniform sequencing depth across donors, an assumption that may not hold. Some IMGT-functional V segments, including TRBV6-2 and TRBV6-3, could not be distinguished by the 87-base-pair reads and were therefore excluded. The sequencing pipeline was judged likely to have produced a cluster of highly shared sequence variants as a technical artifact. A few of the identified cytomegalovirus-associated TCR beta chains were confirmed in vitro to be specific for cytomegalovirus antigens. Because counts were too low, seventeen rarely observed V segments, including chromosome 9 orphons, were excluded from the earlier analysis of some 590 of the donors. A total of around 150 TCR beta chains were listed by the study as associated with cytomegalovirus. Compared with the roughly 670-donor mean, donors in an Asian-associated ancestry cluster had fewer N-insertions in productive TCRs, according to a later genetic analysis. Most TCR sequences were observed very rarely across donors, whereas some public TCRs were present in many individuals. Several of the top co-occurrence clusters appeared to be linked to parvovirus B19, influenza, CMV and Epstein-Barr virus, according to a later analysis. HLA typing was unavailable for some donors at each locus, so association tests used only the typed subset. In a later analysis, the rate of TCR association differed among HLA loci, with DRB1 alleles having the most associated TCRs and HLA-C alleles having the fewest. V-gene and J-gene trimming of TCR beta chains was associated with a missense DCLRE1C variant in a later genetic analysis, and the association was replicated in an independent cohort. Most CMV-associated TCR beta chains appeared to be HLA-restricted in a later analysis, and the HLA associations seemed to be driven largely by CMV exposure. According to the authors, the approach could potentially be generalized to other disease states and immunological phenotypes. In both the original and validation cohorts, the classifier was reported to diagnose cytomegalovirus status with high specificity and sensitivity. Compared with equally common non-associated chains, HLA-associated TCR beta chains in a later analysis were more clonally expanded and had lower generation probabilities. When HLA alleles, especially DR and DQ, strongly co-occurred, TCR associations were difficult to assign to individual alleles. A later analysis associated about 17,000 TCR beta sequences with specific HLA alleles at a false discovery rate of 0.05. For the cohort, immune exposure information was limited to CMV serostatus. In this cohort, only TCR beta chains were sequenced, and detectable features were limited by the absence of alpha or paired-chain data. In an earlier analysis of fewer than 700 of the donors, most TCR beta V segments appeared in productive rearrangements about 87% or about 30% of the time, broadly matching IMGT annotations. A further reported finding was that TCR beta sequences accurately predicted the HLA-A and HLA-B alleles for most subjects in the first cohort.

In total, fewer than 750 healthy bone marrow donors made up the cohort. At the time of sampling, every cohort member was nominally healthy, though immune exposures that went unrecorded were likely present. The donor tested CMV seronegative, placing the donor among the 350 to 400 seronegative members of the cohort. Each donor provided a peripheral blood sample, and peripheral blood mononuclear cells were used for TCR beta sequencing. The Qiagen DNeasy Blood Extraction Kit was used to extract genomic DNA from the blood cell samples. Via the germline V gene, CDR1 is SQVTM and CDR2 ANQGSEA. V loses 7 bases at its end and J loses 2 bases; junction bases beyond the gene matches: 7. The CDR3 covers 13 residues, taking in both the cysteine and the phenylalanine. Solely the CDR3 DNA is kept, with 39 bases framed from the first base. This clone was detected only a few times. Its specific antigen is unknown. One base away there is no much larger clone; base qualities are not given.

Receptors were amplified or captured by the immunoSEQ multiplex PCR assay. The multiplex PCR relied on a mix of 60 forward primers for TCR Vbeta segments and 13 reverse primers for TCR Jbeta segments. Amplification of the CDR3 region of rearranged TCR beta genes was performed with a multiplex PCR assay on genomic DNA. The amplified TCR beta libraries were sequenced on the Illumina HiSeq System as 87-base-pair reads. In the paper's pipeline: A later analysis tallied about 77 million unique TCR beta chains across the approximately 670 repertoires, and around 12 million of those chains were shared by two or more donors. To remove PCR and sequencing errors, raw reads were error-corrected and collapsed into unique sequences using a nearest-neighbor algorithm that merged closely related sequences. To assign V, D and J gene segments, CDR3 sequences were aligned to IMGT reference sequences. Each retained sequence needed at least a six-nucleotide match to both a V gene segment and a J gene segment. A rearrangement counted as productive if the CDR3 had no stop codons and remained in frame with V and J, and every other rearrangement counted as non-productive. CDR3 was defined by IMGT convention, running from the second conserved V-encoded cysteine to the conserved J-encoded phenylalanine. The earlier analysis of approximately 590 of the donors excluded any sequence lacking an unambiguous match to a single V gene segment. An earlier analysis of a few hundred of the donors classified V segments as functional when productive rearrangements were above 56.7% and as segregating when the standard deviation between donors was above 5%. A statistical classification framework was built for diagnosing cytomegalovirus status from the catalog of TCR beta chain sequences. V and J gene assignment, in a later analysis, came from comparing TCR nucleotide sequences with IMGT/GENE-DB human TR gene sequences. A later analysis assigned CDR3 sequences and most-parsimonious VDJ recombination scenarios with the TCRdist pipeline. In a later analysis, every TCR beta chain was defined by the combination of its CDR3 amino acid sequence and its V-gene family, and reads without a unique V-gene family were dropped. To address suspected cross-contamination and a sequencing artifact, a later analysis removed a few hundred highly shared, low-generation-probability nucleotide sequences. In a later analysis, a clonal expansion index was calculated for each public chain from normalized within-repertoire ranks of inferred template counts. In a later analysis, generation probabilities were computed using a VDJ recombination model fitted to out-of-frame rearrangements, and the results were checked against IGoR. In a later analysis, TCR-TCR, TCR-HLA and TCR-CMV co-occurrence was scored with hypergeometric tests, and a repertoire-size bias correction was applied to TCR pairs. In a later analysis, false discovery rates were estimated by permuting HLA or CMV assignments 20 times. In a later analysis, co-occurring TCRs were grouped using DBSCAN, with TCRdist sequence similarity added in when clustering inside HLA-allele-positive subsets. Repertoires with fewer than 30,000 or more than 120,000 public chains were left out of co-occurrence clustering, as were five repertoires with anomalous nucleotide sharing. TCRdb holds this immuneACCESS table with in-frame rearrangements only. Some clones are missing; in checked studies, unresolved V genes explain under half, and the rest has no known cause. V and J calls and clone size are as listed in that table; D and trimming were resolved from the DNA. The sample contains roughly 100,000 clones, 75% to 85% of them found a single time. Of the sample, 2.1% falls within the top ten clones.

The clonotype originates from a man aged 30-40 years in good health and CMV-seronegative. Sequenced material: PBMCs. The V gene is TRBV29-1 and the J gene is TRBJ1-1, and TRBD1 aligns with 7 junction nucleotides. The CDR3 protein is CSARQGGNTEAFF. The nucleotide sequence reads as follows: TGCAGCGCCAGACAGGGAGGTAACACTGAAGCTTTCTTT.